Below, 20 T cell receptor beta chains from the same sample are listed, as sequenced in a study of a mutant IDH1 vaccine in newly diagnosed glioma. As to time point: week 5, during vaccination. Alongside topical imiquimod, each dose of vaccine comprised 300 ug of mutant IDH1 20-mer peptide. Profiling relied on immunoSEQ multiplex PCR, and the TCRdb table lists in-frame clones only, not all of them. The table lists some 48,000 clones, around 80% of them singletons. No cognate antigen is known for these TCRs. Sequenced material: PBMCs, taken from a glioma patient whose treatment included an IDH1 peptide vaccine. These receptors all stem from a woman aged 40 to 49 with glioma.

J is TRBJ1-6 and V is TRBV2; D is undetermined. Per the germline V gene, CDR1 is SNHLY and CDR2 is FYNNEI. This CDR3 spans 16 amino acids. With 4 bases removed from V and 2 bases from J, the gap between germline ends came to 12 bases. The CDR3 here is CASSGEGLAYNSPLHF. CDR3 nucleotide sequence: TGTGCCAGCAGTGGGGAGGGTTTAGCCTATAATTCACCCCTCCACTTT.

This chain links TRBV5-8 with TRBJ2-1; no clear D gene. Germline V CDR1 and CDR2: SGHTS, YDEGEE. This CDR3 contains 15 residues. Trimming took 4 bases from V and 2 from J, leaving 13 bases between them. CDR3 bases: TGTGCCAGCAGCCCCCTAACCGGAGCCTACAATGAGCAGTTCTTC. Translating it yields CASSPLTGAYNEQFF.

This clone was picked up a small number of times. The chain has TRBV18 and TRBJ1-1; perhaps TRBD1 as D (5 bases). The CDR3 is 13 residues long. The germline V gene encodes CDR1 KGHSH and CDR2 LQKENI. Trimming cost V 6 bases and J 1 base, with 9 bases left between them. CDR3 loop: CASSPGTNTEAFF. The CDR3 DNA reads TGTGCCAGCTCCCCCGGGACGAACACTGAAGCTTTCTTT. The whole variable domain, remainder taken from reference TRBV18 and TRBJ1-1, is NAGVMQNPRHLVRRRGQEARLRCSPMKGHSHVYWYRQLPEEGLKFMVYLQKENIIDESGMPKERFSAEFPKEGPSILRIQQVVRGDSAAYFCASSPGTNTEAFFGQGTRLTVV.

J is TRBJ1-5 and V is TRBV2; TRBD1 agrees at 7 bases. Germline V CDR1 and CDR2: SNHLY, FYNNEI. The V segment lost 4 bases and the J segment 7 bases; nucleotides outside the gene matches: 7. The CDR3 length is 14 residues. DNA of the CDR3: TGTGCCAGCAGTGTGTCGACAGGGTACCAGCCCCAGCATTTT. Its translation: CASSVSTGYQPQHF.

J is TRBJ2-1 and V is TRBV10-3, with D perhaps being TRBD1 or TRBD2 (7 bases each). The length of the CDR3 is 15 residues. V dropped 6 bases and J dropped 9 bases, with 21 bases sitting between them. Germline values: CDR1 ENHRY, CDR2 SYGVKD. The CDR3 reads CAIRNSGDYRGEQFF. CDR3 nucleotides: TGTGCCATCAGAAATTCAGGGGACTACAGGGGTGAGCAGTTCTTC.

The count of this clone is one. This chain's CDR3 is CASGLLLFTGELFF. DNA for the CDR3: TGTGCTAGTGGTTTGCTCCTATTCACCGGGGAGCTGTTTTTT. The genes are TRBV12-5 and TRBJ2-2; no firm D call. CDR1 LGHNT and CDR2 FRNRAP come from the germline V gene. There are 14 residues in the CDR3. With 2 bases removed from V and 4 bases from J, the gap between germline ends came to 8 bases.

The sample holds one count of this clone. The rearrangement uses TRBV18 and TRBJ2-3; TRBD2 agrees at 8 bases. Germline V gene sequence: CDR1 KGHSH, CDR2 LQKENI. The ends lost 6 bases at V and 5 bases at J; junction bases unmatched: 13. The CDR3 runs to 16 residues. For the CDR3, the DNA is TGTGCCAGCTCGAATGCCCTCGGGGGGGCCGGAGATACGCAGTATTTT. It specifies CASSNALGGAGDTQYF.

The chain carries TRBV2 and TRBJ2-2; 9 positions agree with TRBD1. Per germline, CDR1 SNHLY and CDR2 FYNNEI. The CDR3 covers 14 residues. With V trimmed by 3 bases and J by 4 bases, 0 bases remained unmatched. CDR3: CASSETGGTGELFF. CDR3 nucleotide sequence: TGTGCCAGCAGTGAGACAGGGGGCACCGGGGAGCTGTTTTTT. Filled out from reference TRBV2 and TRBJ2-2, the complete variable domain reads EPEVTQTPSHQVTQMGQEVILRCVPISNHLYFYWYRQILGQKVEFLVSFYNNEISEKSEIFDDQFSVERPDGSNFTLKIRSTKLEDSAMYFCASSETGGTGELFFGEGSRLTVL.

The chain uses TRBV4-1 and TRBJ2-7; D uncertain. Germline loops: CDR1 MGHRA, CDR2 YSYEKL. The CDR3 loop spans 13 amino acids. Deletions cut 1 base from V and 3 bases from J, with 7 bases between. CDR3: CASSQGVFYEQYF. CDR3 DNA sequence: TGCGCCAGCAGCCAAGGGGTCTTCTACGAGCAGTACTTC.

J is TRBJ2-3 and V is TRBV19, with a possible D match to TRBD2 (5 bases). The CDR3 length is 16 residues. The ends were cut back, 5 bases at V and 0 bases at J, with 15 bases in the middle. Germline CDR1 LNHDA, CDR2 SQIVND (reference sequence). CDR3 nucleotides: TGTGCCAGTAGTGACCTAGGCGGGCCTAGCACAGATACGCAGTATTTT. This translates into CASSDLGGPSTDTQYF.

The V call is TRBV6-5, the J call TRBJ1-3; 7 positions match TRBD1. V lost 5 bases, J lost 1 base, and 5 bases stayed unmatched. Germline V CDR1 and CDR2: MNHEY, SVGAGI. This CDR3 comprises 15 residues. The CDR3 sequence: CASSPQGISGNTIYF. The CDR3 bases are TGTGCCAGCAGTCCACAGGGGATATCTGGAAACACCATATATTTT.

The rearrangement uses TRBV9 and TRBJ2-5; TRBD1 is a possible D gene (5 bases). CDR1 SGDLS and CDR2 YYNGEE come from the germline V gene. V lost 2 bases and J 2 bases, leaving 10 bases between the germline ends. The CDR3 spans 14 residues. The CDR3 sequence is CASSVGRAQETQYF. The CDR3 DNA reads TGTGCCAGCAGCGTGGGGCGAGCACAAGAGACCCAGTACTTC.

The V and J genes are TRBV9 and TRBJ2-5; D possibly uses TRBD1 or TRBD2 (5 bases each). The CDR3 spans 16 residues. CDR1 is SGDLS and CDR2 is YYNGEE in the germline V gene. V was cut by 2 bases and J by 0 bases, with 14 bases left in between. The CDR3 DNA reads TGTGCCAGCAGCGTGGGGGACCTTAAGTACCAAGAGACCCAGTACTTC. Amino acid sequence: CASSVGDLKYQETQYF.

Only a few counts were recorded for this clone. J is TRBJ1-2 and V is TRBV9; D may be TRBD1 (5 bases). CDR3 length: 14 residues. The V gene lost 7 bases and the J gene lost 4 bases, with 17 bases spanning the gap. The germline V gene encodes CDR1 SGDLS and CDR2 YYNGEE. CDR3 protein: CASGRDFSGYGYTF. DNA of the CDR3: TGTGCCAGCGGCCGGGACTTCAGCGGCTATGGCTACACCTTC.

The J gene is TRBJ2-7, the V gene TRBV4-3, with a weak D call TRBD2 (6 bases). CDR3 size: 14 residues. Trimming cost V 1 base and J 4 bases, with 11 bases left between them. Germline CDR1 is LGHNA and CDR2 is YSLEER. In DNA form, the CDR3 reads TGCGCCAGCAGCCAAGGCGGGGTCGGTTACGAGCAGTACTTC. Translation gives CASSQGGVGYEQYF.

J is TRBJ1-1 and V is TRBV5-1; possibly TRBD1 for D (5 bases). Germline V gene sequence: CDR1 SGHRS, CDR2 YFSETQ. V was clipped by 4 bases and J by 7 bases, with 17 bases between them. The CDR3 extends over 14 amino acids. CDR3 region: CASSRSRDVLEAFF. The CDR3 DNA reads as TGCGCCAGCAGCCGTTCCCGGGACGTACTTGAAGCTTTCTTT. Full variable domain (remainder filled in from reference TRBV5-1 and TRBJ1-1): KAGVTQTPRYLIKTRGQQVTLSCSPISGHRSVSWYQQTPGQGLQFLFEYFSETQRNKGNFPGRFSGRQFSNSRSEMNVSTLELGDSALYLCASSRSRDVLEAFFGQGTRLTVV.

The CDR3 spells CAWSAPVNTEAFF. The DNA for the CDR3 is TGTGCCTGGAGTGCACCCGTTAACACTGAAGCTTTCTTT. The rearrangement uses TRBV30 and TRBJ1-1; D is uncertain. The CDR3 is made up of 13 amino acids. Trimming shortened V by 1 base and J by 2 bases, and 8 bases separated the two germline ends. Germline-derived CDR1 and CDR2 are GTSNPN and SVGIG (reference sequence).

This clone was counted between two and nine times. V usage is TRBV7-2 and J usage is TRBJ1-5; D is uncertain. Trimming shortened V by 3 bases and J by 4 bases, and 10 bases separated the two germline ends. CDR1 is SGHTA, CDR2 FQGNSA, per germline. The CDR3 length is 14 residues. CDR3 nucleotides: TGTGCCAGCAGCTTCAATACGGGTAATCAGCCCCAGCATTTT. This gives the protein CASSFNTGNQPQHF.

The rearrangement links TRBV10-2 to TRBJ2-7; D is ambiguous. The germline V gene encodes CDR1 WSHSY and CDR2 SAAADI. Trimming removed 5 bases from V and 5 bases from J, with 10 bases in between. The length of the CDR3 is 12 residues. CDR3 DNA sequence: TGCGCCAGCAGTTTGGACCGCAACGAGCAGTACTTC. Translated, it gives CASSLDRNEQYF.

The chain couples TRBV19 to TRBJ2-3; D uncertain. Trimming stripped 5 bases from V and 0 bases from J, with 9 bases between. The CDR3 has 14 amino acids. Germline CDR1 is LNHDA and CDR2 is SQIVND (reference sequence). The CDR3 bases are TGTGCCAGTAGTGTTTTAGCAAGCACAGATACGCAGTATTTT. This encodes CASSVLASTDTQYF.